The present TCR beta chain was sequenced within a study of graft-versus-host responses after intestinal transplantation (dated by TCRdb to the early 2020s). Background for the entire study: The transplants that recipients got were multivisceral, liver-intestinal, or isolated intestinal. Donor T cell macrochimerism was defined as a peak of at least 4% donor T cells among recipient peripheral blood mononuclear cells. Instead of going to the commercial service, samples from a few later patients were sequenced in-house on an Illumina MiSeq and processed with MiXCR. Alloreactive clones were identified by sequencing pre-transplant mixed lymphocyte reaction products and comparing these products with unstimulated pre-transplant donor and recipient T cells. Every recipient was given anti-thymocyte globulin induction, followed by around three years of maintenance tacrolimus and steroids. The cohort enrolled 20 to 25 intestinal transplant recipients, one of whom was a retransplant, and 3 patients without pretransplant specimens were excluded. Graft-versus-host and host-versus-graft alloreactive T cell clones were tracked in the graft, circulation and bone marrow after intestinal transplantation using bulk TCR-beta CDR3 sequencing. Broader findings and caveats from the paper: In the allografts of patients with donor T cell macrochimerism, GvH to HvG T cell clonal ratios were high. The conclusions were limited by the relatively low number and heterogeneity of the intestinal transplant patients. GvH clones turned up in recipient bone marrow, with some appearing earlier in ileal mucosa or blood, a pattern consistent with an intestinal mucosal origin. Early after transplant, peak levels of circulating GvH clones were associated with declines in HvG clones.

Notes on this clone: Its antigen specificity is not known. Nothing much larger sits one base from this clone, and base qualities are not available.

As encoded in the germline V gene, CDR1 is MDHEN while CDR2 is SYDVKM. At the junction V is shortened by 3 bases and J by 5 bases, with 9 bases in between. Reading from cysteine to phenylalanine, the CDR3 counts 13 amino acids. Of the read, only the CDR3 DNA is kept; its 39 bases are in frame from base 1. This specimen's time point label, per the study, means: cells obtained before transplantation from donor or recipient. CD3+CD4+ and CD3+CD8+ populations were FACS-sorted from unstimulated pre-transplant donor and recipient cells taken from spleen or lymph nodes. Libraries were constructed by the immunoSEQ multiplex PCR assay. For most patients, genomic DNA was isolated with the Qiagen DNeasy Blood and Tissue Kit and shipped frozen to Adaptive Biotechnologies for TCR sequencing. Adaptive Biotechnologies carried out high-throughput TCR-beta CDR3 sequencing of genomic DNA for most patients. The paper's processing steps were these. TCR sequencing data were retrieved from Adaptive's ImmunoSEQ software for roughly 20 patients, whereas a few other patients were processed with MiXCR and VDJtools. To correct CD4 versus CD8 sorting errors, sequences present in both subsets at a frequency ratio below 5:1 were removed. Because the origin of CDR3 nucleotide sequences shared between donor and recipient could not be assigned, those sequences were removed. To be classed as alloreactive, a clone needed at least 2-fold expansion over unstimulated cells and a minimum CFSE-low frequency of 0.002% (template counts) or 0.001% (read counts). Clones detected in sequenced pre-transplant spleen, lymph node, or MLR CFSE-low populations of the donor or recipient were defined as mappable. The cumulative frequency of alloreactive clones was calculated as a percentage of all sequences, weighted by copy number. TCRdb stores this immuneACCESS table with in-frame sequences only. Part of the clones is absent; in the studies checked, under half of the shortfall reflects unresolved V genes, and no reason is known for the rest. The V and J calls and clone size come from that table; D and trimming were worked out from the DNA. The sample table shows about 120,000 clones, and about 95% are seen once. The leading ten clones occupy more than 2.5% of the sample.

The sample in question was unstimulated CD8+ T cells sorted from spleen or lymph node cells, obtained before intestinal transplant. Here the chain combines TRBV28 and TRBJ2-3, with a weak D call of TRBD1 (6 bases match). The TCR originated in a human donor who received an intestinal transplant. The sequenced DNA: TGTGCCAGCAGTTTGTTAGGGGGAGATACGCAGTATTTT. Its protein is CASSLLGGDTQYF.